This T cell receptor beta chain comes out of a study of memory CD8 T cells in hepatitis C reinfection. Time point of the sample: pre-reinfection, 55 to 20 weeks before reinfection detection. No in vitro expansion preceded TCR sequencing of the sorted cells. At all three reinfection time points, viable CD3+ CD8+ CD45RO- cells from a couple of donors served as controls. Method: immunoSEQ multiplex PCR; TCRdb's copy keeps in-frame clones and lacks some. The table includes 45,000 to 55,000 clones, roughly 86% detected once. The TCR originated in a man between 18 and 29 years old with hepatitis C virus infection. The specimen sequenced was naive CD8+ T cells sorted from blood.

This CDR3 is CASSLFNRDEQYF. The CDR3 nucleotides read TGTGCCAGCAGCTTATTCAACAGGGACGAGCAGTACTTC. V usage is TRBV11-2 and J usage is TRBJ2-7; a weak D match, TRBD1 (6 bases). V gave up 2 bases and J gave up 5 bases, with 10 bases separating them. CDR1 SGHAT and CDR2 FQNNGV come from the germline V gene. CDR3 length: 13 residues.